This T cell receptor (beta chain) comes out of a study of T cells after yellow fever vaccination. This CDR3 has 15 amino acids. J was trimmed by 4 bases and V by 5 bases; bases with no gene match: 7. Germline V gives CDR1 MNHEY, CDR2 SVGEGT. MiXCR, run by TCRdb on the 5' RACE reads, gives a single entry per CDR3 protein. This sample yields about 140,000 distinct CDR3 sequences, of which 5% to 8% are seen a single time; under 0.8% belongs to the top ten. This clonotype was picked up many times. The sequence was obtained from a man aged 25 to 45 who received the YFV17D yellow fever vaccine. The source material was CD4+ T cells sorted from PBMCs, sampled 10 days after the yellow fever booster vaccination. V gene TRBV6-2 or TRBV6-3 combines with J gene TRBJ2-7; 11 bases are a match to TRBD2. CDR3 sequence (DNA): TGTGCCAGCAGTCAGACTAGCGGGACTACATACGAGCAGTACTTC. Amino acid sequence: CASSQTSGTTYEQYF.